Below are 24 T cell receptor beta chains sequenced from a single sample in a study of PD-1 blockade in mismatch repair-deficient tumors. Sequenced by immunoSEQ multiplex PCR; TCRdb stores in-frame clones only, minus some. The sample lists about 120,000 clones, about 85% occurring once. Sequencing used peripheral blood, obtained 44 weeks after starting pembrolizumab. The receptors were gathered from an adult with mismatch repair-deficient cancer.

The chain has TRBV29-1 and TRBJ1-1; D uncertain. Per the germline V gene, CDR1 is SQVTM and CDR2 is ANQGSEA. V was shortened by 6 bases and J by 1 base, with 12 bases between the two germline ends. This CDR3 comprises 13 residues. CDR3 nucleotide sequence: TGCAGCGTCCGACCTCAAGAGAACACTGAAGCTTTCTTT. Its translation: CSVRPQENTEAFF.

This clone has just one count. Written as DNA, the CDR3 is TGTGCCAGCAGCCCCGGGGAGGGGCAGGAGACCCAGTACTTC. Translating gives CASSPGEGQETQYF. The chain is built from TRBV9 and TRBJ2-5, with 7 positions matching TRBD2. V trimming: 4 bases; J trimming: 5 bases; junction bases outside the gene matches: 8. CDR3 length: 14 amino acids. Germline CDR1 SGDLS, CDR2 YYNGEE.

This chain links TRBV19 with TRBJ2-1, with 7 bases that match TRBD1. This CDR3 has 17 residues. Looked up from germline, CDR1 is LNHDA and CDR2 is SQIVND (reference sequence). The trim removed 5 bases at V and 4 bases at J, leaving 14 bases unmatched. This chain's CDR3 is CASSGGLWDRIYNEQFF. The CDR3 bases are TGTGCCAGTAGTGGGGGTTTGTGGGACAGAATTTACAATGAGCAGTTCTTC.

The chain joins TRBV14 to TRBJ2-2, with 7 bases that match TRBD2. V was clipped by 4 bases and J by 4 bases; unmatched bases: 3. The CDR3 is 14 residues long. The germline V gene encodes CDR1 SGHDN and CDR2 FVKESK. DNA for the CDR3: TGTGCCAGCAGCCCCTTAGCGGGCACCGGGGAGCTGTTTTTT. Protein: CASSPLAGTGELFF.

The V gene is TRBV4-3, the J gene TRBJ2-1; 10 bases fit TRBD1. Trimming removed 5 bases from V and 7 bases from J; junction bases left unmatched: 17. The CDR3 length is 18 residues. Germline-derived CDR1 and CDR2 are LGHNA and YSLEER. CDR3: CASSVKSGTGVTLNEQFF. Here the CDR3 DNA reads TGCGCCAGCAGCGTAAAATCCGGGACAGGGGTTACCTTAAATGAGCAGTTCTTC.

This clone appeared once. This chain links TRBV30 with TRBJ2-5; 7 bases match TRBD2. Trimming at V came to 2 bases and at J to 1 base, leaving 7 bases not matched to a gene. Germline CDR1 and CDR2: GTSNPN and SVGIG (reference sequence). This CDR3 is built from 15 residues. CDR3: CAWSNAGEGQETQYF. The CDR3 nucleotides are TGTGCCTGGAGTAATGCGGGAGAGGGCCAAGAGACCCAGTACTTC.

This clone has just one count. The chain joins TRBV10-3 to TRBJ2-3; D remains unclear. CDR1 and CDR2 (germline): ENHRY, SYGVKD. V lost 6 bases to trimming and J lost 3 bases, with 13 bases between them. The CDR3 length is 14 residues. The CDR3 region has the DNA TGTGCCATCAGGGGTGGAACTGAAACAGATACGCAGTATTTT. Amino acid sequence: CAIRGGTETDTQYF.

The chain couples TRBV13 to TRBJ2-1, with 12 positions matching TRBD2. Trimming at V came to 5 bases and at J to 4 bases, leaving 3 bases not matched to a gene. This CDR3 spans 15 amino acids. In germline, CDR1 is PRHDT, CDR2 FYEKMQ (reference sequence). This chain's CDR3 is CASSVGTSGYNEQFF. The DNA for the CDR3 is TGTGCCAGCAGCGTCGGGACTAGCGGGTACAATGAGCAGTTCTTC.

The chain combines TRBV27 with TRBJ2-1, with 11 bases aligning to TRBD1. Trimming took 0 bases from V and 12 from J; bases not matched to a gene: 1. CDR3 length: 13 residues. The germline V gene has CDR1 MNHEY and CDR2 SMNVEV (reference sequence). The CDR3 spells CASSLSGQGGQFF. In DNA form, the CDR3 reads TGTGCCAGCAGTTTATCGGGACAGGGGGGGCAGTTCTTC.

This chain uses TRBV11-2 with TRBJ2-3, with 7 bases lining up with TRBD2. V shed 1 base, J shed 4 bases, and the junction held 5 bases outside the gene matches. Germline values: CDR1 SGHAT, CDR2 FQNNGV. The CDR3 extends over 15 amino acids. CDR3 in DNA: TGTGCCAGCAGCTTAGTGGCGGGAGCGGCAGATACGCAGTATTTT. It codes for CASSLVAGAADTQYF.

The chain joins TRBV4-1 to TRBJ1-4; TRBD1 is a possible D gene (6 bases). CDR3 size: 15 residues. V lost 7 bases to trimming and J lost 2 bases, with 14 bases between them. Germline lookup yields CDR1 MGHRA and CDR2 YSYEKL. The CDR3: CASTAHRATNEKLFF. CDR3 coding DNA: TGCGCCAGCACCGCCCACAGGGCTACTAATGAAAAACTGTTTTTT.

This chain uses TRBV7-2 with TRBJ1-2; D possibly corresponds to TRBD1 (5 bases). CDR1 SGHTA and CDR2 FQGNSA come from the germline V gene. The CDR3 consists of 15 residues. Trimming removed 1 base at V and 7 bases at J, with 16 bases between. The CDR3 bases are TGTGCCAGCAGCTTAGAAATACAGGCAGTAACTGGCTACACCTTC. Translated: CASSLEIQAVTGYTF.

This clone was observed a single time. This chain uses TRBV5-1 with TRBJ2-7; 9 positions agree with TRBD1. Germline trimming cut 4 bases from V and 2 bases from J; bases unmatched to any gene: 4. The germline gives CDR1 SGHRS, CDR2 YFSETQ. This CDR3 region has 14 residues. CDR3 coding DNA: TGCGCCAGCAGCACCGGGACAGGGACCTACGAGCAGTACTTC. Translating gives CASSTGTGTYEQYF. Filled out from reference TRBV5-1 and TRBJ2-7, the complete variable domain reads KAGVTQTPRYLIKTRGQQVTLSCSPISGHRSVSWYQQTPGQGLQFLFEYFSETQRNKGNFPGRFSGRQFSNSRSEMNVSTLELGDSALYLCASSTGTGTYEQYFGPGTRLTVT.

The chain joins TRBV9 to TRBJ2-1; 11 bases are shared with TRBD2. The CDR3 length is 18 residues. With V trimmed by 1 base and J by 0 bases, 6 bases remained unmatched. CDR1 is SGDLS, CDR2 YYNGEE, per germline. CDR3 sequence reads: CASSVSSGRPSSYNEQFF. For the CDR3, the DNA is TGTGCCAGCAGCGTATCTAGCGGGAGGCCGAGCTCCTACAATGAGCAGTTCTTC.

The gene calls are TRBV6-6 and TRBJ2-2; 8 nucleotides agree with TRBD1. Trimming took 0 bases from V and 6 from J; bases not matched to a gene: 3. The CDR3 is 15 amino acids. CDR1 is MNHNY, CDR2 SVGAGI, per germline (reference sequence). DNA for the CDR3: TGTGCCAGCAGTTACTCGGACAGGGTATCCGGGGAGCTGTTTTTT. Translating it yields CASSYSDRVSGELFF.

The CDR3 sequence is CASSSTGNYGYTF. The CDR3 coding sequence is TGTGCCAGCAGTTCGACAGGGAACTATGGCTACACCTTC. The J gene is TRBJ1-2, the V gene TRBV6-4, with 7 bases that match TRBD1. CDR3 size: 13 residues. V shed 5 bases and J 2 bases; nucleotides not matched to a gene: 2. Germline values: CDR1 MRHNA, CDR2 SNTAGT.

The chain combines TRBV13 with TRBJ2-5, with D unresolved. Trimming took off 1 base at V and 7 bases at J, with 13 bases between the two ends. Germline-derived CDR1 and CDR2 are PRHDT and FYEKMQ (reference sequence). The CDR3 totals 14 residues. The CDR3 spells CASSLDSERATQYF. In DNA, the CDR3 is TGTGCCAGCAGCTTAGACTCTGAACGGGCGACCCAGTACTTC.

This chain uses TRBV11-3 with TRBJ2-5; no clear D. Deletions cut 5 bases from V and 7 bases from J, with 17 bases between. Germline-derived CDR1 and CDR2 are SGHNT and YENEEA. CDR3 length: 14 residues. Written as DNA, the CDR3 is TGTGCCAGCAGCCCACCGGGTCCCTTTGGGACCCAGTACTTC. Translation gives CASSPPGPFGTQYF.

The V gene is TRBV12-2, the J gene TRBJ2-7; the D segment call TRBD2 is taken from the table without a DNA check. TRBV12-2 is a known pseudogene. This CDR3 has 17 amino acids. The CDR3 sequence is CASRDGTSGRPHHEQYF. The CDR3 DNA reads as TGTGCAAGTCGCGACGGGACTAGCGGGAGACCACATCACGAGCAGTACTTC.

On this clone: The same CDR3 arises from other DNA sequences in this sample as well. The chain joins TRBV15 to TRBJ2-1, with D hard to call. The V end lost 2 bases, the J end lost 4 bases, and 9 bases lay between the germline ends. Germline CDR1 reads LNHNV; CDR2 reads YYDKDF (reference sequence). The CDR3 has 14 amino acids. The DNA for the CDR3 is TGTGCCACCAGCAGATCGGACCAATACAATGAGCAGTTCTTC. Translated: CATSRSDQYNEQFF. The entire variable domain, with the rest obtained from reference TRBV15 and TRBJ2-1, is as follows: DAMVIQNPRYQVTQFGKPVTLSCSQTLNHNVMYWYQQKSSQAPKLLFHYYDKDFNNEADTPDNFQSRRPNTSFCFLDIRSPGLGDTAMYLCATSRSDQYNEQFFGPGTRLTVL.

J is TRBJ2-2 and V is TRBV11-3, with D perhaps TRBD1 or TRBD2 (5 bases each). The V gene's germline CDR1 is SGHNT and CDR2 YENEEA. CDR3 length equals 17 residues. Between the trimmed V and J ends, which lost 2 bases and 2 bases, there was a span of 15 bases. The CDR3 coding sequence is TGTGCCAGCAGCTTATACGGGGACGCCCCTAACACCGGGGAGCTGTTTTTT. Translated: CASSLYGDAPNTGELFF.

The rearrangement joins TRBV7-2 to TRBJ2-2, with 10 bases that match TRBD2. The J segment lost 6 bases and the V segment lost 7 bases, leaving 8 bases of the junction unmatched. CDR3 size: 15 residues. Germline V gene sequence: CDR1 SGHTA, CDR2 FQGNSA. The CDR3 bases are TGTGCCAGCACCCCAAGAGCGGGAGGGGCCGGGGAGCTGTTTTTT. Its translation is CASTPRAGGAGELFF.

V and J are TRBV15 and TRBJ2-1; D remains unclear. The V and J ends lost 0 bases and 9 bases respectively, with 21 bases between them. This CDR3 contains 17 residues. The germline gives CDR1 LNHNV, CDR2 YYDKDF (reference sequence). The chain's CDR3 is CATSRDLPDGFQIEQFF. The CDR3 DNA sequence: TGTGCCACCAGCAGAGATCTCCCGGACGGATTCCAGATTGAGCAGTTCTTC.

The chain joins TRBV5-1 to TRBJ1-4; tentatively, D is TRBD1 (6 bases). The V end was cut by 0 bases, the J end by 8 bases, with 14 bases between. This CDR3 is built from 15 residues. Germline V gives CDR1 SGHRS, CDR2 YFSETQ. The CDR3 region is CASSLVGGDKEKLFF. The DNA of the CDR3 is TGCGCCAGCAGCTTGGTCGGGGGGGACAAGGAAAAACTGTTTTTT.